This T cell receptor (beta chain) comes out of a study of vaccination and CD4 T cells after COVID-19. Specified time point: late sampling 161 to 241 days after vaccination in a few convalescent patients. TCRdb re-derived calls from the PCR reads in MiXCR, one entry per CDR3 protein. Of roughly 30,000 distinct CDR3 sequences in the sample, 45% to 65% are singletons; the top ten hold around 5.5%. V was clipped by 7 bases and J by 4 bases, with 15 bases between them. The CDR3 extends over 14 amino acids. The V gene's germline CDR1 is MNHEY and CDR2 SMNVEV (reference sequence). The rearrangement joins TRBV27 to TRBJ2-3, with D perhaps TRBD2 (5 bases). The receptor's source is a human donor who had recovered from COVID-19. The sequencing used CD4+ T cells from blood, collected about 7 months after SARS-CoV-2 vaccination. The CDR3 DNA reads TGTGCCAGCACCGAAGAGGGAAGGGCAGATACGCAGTATTTT. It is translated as CASTEEGRADTQYF.